This T cell receptor beta chain was observed in a study of PD-1 blockade in classical Hodgkin lymphoma (dated by TCRdb to the early 2020s). General notes on the study: Nivolumab dosing was 3 mg/kg intravenously every 2 weeks, continuing until either disease progression or unacceptable toxicity. A peripheral blood immune signature of response to PD-1 blockade in classical Hodgkin lymphoma was defined using TCR beta sequencing and CyTOF.

The CDR3 runs 15 amino acids, cysteine and phenylalanine included. Here the CDR3 DNA is all that survives: 45 bases in frame from base 1. From the germline V gene, CDR1 is MNHEY and CDR2 is SVGAGI. V is clipped by 5 bases and J by 4 bases, and the sequence between their germline boundaries is 15 bases long. Worth noting for this clone: Its antigen is unknown. Per-nucleotide qualities are absent, and no much larger clonotype sits a single base away.

Genomic DNA was isolated using the Qiagen DNeasy kit from unsorted PBMCs as well as from negatively selected CD4+ and CD8+ fractions. Amplification of TCR beta CDR3 regions was done by immunoSEQ multiplex PCR with primers that anneal to V and J segments. Amplification bias was minimized using a synthetic immune receptor repertoire, and residual bias was removed computationally after sequencing. As for the original processing: Custom Python scripts were used to quantify repertoire diversity as the Shannon entropy index. The unsorted, CD4+ and CD8+ repertoires were each analyzed separately, with the exception of combined analyses, where CD4+ and CD8+ sequences were merged in silico. Clonal expansion was defined as at least a 2-fold frequency increase after treatment relative to C1D1, with a pseudocount of 0.5 for undetected baseline clones. Singleton clones were defined as clones with 0 or 1 copy at C1D1, and non-singleton clones were defined as clones with 2 or more copies. Clones expanded in unsorted samples were labelled as CD4+, CD8+ or unknown by matching protein sequences in sorted samples from the same patient. Wilcoxon tests on paired samples were used to test changes in diversity from C1D1 to C4D1. Here the immuneACCESS table is served through TCRdb, limited to in-frame sequences with V and J called. Missing clones are a known gap in these copies; in checked studies unresolved V genes cover under half, and the rest lacks a known reason. For V, J and clone size, that table is used; D and trimming come from the DNA. The sample includes under 30,000 clones, with more than 75% observed a single time. The ten largest clones add up to 11% of the sample.

The time point label for this specimen denotes: cycle 2 day 1 (C2D1) of nivolumab. Every trial patient had relapsed following autologous stem cell transplantation, and prior brentuximab vedotin exposure was what differed among cohorts A, B and C. The trial cohort comprised roughly 50 patients with relapsed/refractory classical Hodgkin lymphoma whose best overall responses were complete response, partial response or progressive disease. Single-agent nivolumab was administered to trial patients in the multi-cohort phase II CheckMate 205 trial. An independent review committee assessed best overall response using the 2007 International Working Group response criteria. PBMCs from the trial were collected at three points: immediately before nivolumab initiation (C1D1), and during therapy at cycle 2 day 1 and cycle 4 day 1. Peripheral blood was collected in 8 mL Vacutainer Cell Preparation Tubes, from which PBMCs were isolated by centrifugation and then cryopreserved.

The study at large found these results: By C4D1, a significant rise was seen in CD4+ TCR diversity but not in CD8+ TCR diversity (p=0.0027 vs p=0.16), and the rise was most apparent among complete responders (p=0.02). Lower diversity was seen in patients whose nivolumab began less than 1 year after ASCT, and these patients were left out of later analyses so that immune reconstitution would not confound the results. Only a single clinical trial cohort was studied, and what caused the repertoire differences, possibly disease activity or prior therapy, remained undefined. Baseline TCR diversity was reported as lower in newly diagnosed patients than in healthy donors, and lower still in relapsed/refractory patients. Among trial patients, those achieving complete response had baseline diversity similar to that of newly diagnosed patients, while diversity was significantly lower in partial responders and progressors.

The source is a human donor with classical Hodgkin lymphoma. This specimen consisted of peripheral blood mononuclear cells (PBMCs), obtained before the second cycle of nivolumab. The rearrangement combines TRBV6-5 with TRBJ2-1; there is no confident call for the D gene. The CDR3 protein sequence reads: CASSRLPGSYNEQFF. Read as DNA, the sequence is TGTGCCAGCAGTCGGCTACCGGGCTCGTACAATGAGCAGTTCTTC.